The 23 T cell receptor beta chains below were found in one sample sequenced in a study of T cell clonotyping in hematopoietic cell transplantation. Libraries were prepared by immunoSEQ multiplex PCR; TCRdb keeps only in-frame clonotypes and omits some of them. The sample consists of 26,000 or so clones, 82% of them appearing once. Time point: recipient sample about 28 days before transplant, after cytoreduction. This specimen consisted of peripheral blood mononuclear cells, obtained before stem cell transplant. The receptors originated from a man between 35 and 55 years old with acute myeloid leukemia. Some clones in this sample may be carry-over from other donors' samples.

This chain uses TRBV20-1 with TRBJ1-1, with D uncertain. Trimming took off 0 bases at V and 7 bases at J, with 3 bases between the two ends. Germline CDR1 reads DFQATT; CDR2 reads SNEGSKA (reference sequence). The CDR3 extends over 10 amino acids. CDR3 amino acids: CSAREGEAFF. CDR3 DNA sequence: TGCAGTGCTAGAGAGGGTGAAGCTTTCTTT.

The chain has TRBV27 and TRBJ2-7; 9 bases agree with TRBD1. The germline CDR1 and CDR2 sequences are MNHEY and SMNVEV (reference sequence). V lost 1 base and J lost 3; bases outside the gene matches: 7. This CDR3 spans 16 amino acids. CDR3 sequence reads: CASSLFPGQGLYEQYF. CDR3 coding DNA: TGTGCCAGCAGTTTATTTCCGGGACAGGGCCTCTACGAGCAGTACTTC.

CDR3 residues: CASSPDSSSYNEQFF. The DNA for the CDR3 is TGTGCCAGCAGTCCCGATTCAAGCTCCTACAATGAGCAGTTCTTC. The chain recombines TRBV5-4 with TRBJ2-1; D is unclear. The V end was cut by 5 bases, the J end by 0 bases, with 12 bases between. The V gene's germline CDR1 is SGHNT and CDR2 YYREEE (reference sequence). This CDR3 contains 15 residues.

This sequence joins TRBV14 and TRBJ1-4, with 7 bases matching TRBD1. Germline CDR1 is SGHDN and CDR2 is FVKESK. The CDR3 runs to 20 residues. The chain's CDR3 is CASRGDSSPLGGPTNEKLFF. Here the CDR3 DNA reads TGTGCTAGTAGGGGGGACAGCAGCCCCCTCGGGGGACCAACTAATGAAAAACTGTTTTTT.

The chain uses TRBV11-2 and TRBJ1-3; no definite D call. Germline values: CDR1 SGHAT, CDR2 FQNNGV. The CDR3 covers 14 residues. The ends were cut back, 3 bases at V and 5 bases at J, with 11 bases in the middle. The CDR3 DNA reads TGTGCCAGCAGCTTGACGTCAAGGCGAAACACCATATATTTT. Amino acid sequence: CASSLTSRRNTIYF.

This clone was seen just once. A read error may produce the germline difference seen at one junction end. The chain couples TRBV30 to TRBJ1-6; the D is unclear. Germline assignment: CDR1 GTSNPN and CDR2 SVGIG (reference sequence). CDR3 length: 14 amino acids. The CDR3 spells CAGRLSGNNSPLHF. For the CDR3, the DNA is TGTGCCGGGAGGTTATCCGGGAATAATTCACCCCTCCACTTT.

The chain carries TRBV7-2 and TRBJ1-2; no definite D call. Germline loops: CDR1 SGHTA, CDR2 FQGNSA. The CDR3 length is 13 residues. The V end lost 5 bases, the J end lost 2 bases, and 9 bases lay between the germline ends. The CDR3 sequence is CASSPYTNYGYTF. DNA of the CDR3: TGTGCCAGCAGCCCTTACACGAACTATGGCTACACCTTC.

The rearrangement links TRBV4-2 to TRBJ2-3; TRBD2 might be the D (5 bases). This CDR3 has 13 amino acids. V lost 8 bases, J lost 8 bases, and 17 bases lay in between. Germline V gene data show CDR1 as LGHNA and CDR2 as YNFKEQ. CDR3 amino acids: CASAPSLEATQYF. DNA of the CDR3: TGTGCCAGCGCGCCTTCCCTGGAGGCTACGCAGTATTTT.

The chain links TRBV7-9 to TRBJ1-3, with 7 nucleotides matching TRBD1. The trim removed 4 bases at V and 3 bases at J, leaving 9 bases unmatched. The germline V gene has CDR1 SEHNR and CDR2 FQNEAQ (reference sequence). This CDR3 is 16 amino acids long. The CDR3 nucleotides are TGTGCCAGCAGCTCAACCGGGACAGATTTTGGAAACACCATATATTTT. It is translated as CASSSTGTDFGNTIYF.

The rearrangement links TRBV6-6 to TRBJ1-5; no definite D call. The CDR3 runs to 15 residues. The germline V gene has CDR1 MNHNY and CDR2 SVGAGI (reference sequence). Deletions cut 7 bases from V and 1 base from J, with 14 bases between. CDR3 region: CASIRTAESNQPQHF. The CDR3 DNA is TGTGCCAGCATTAGAACAGCCGAGAGCAATCAGCCCCAGCATTTT.

The J gene is TRBJ2-1, the V gene TRBV6-6, with 8 bases matching TRBD2. The junction had 11 bases not matched to a gene; V was cut back by 10 bases and J by 6 bases. Germline V gives CDR1 MNHNY, CDR2 SVGAGI (reference sequence). The CDR3 extends over 14 amino acids. The CDR3 reads CATEGLGPVNEQFF. In DNA form, the CDR3 reads TGTGCCACCGAGGGACTAGGTCCCGTCAATGAGCAGTTCTTC.

V is TRBV5-1 and J is TRBJ2-7, with D perhaps matching TRBD1 (6 bases). The CDR3 totals 12 residues. Trimming stripped 5 bases from V and 7 bases from J, with 13 bases between. Germline V CDR1 and CDR2: SGHRS, YFSETQ. CDR3 DNA: TGCGCCAGCAGTTACGGCCAGGGGGAGCAGTACTTC. Residues: CASSYGQGEQYF.

This chain connects TRBV5-1 to TRBJ2-1; no clear D. The length of the CDR3 is 18 residues. Germline CDR1 SGHRS, CDR2 YFSETQ. Trimming pared 4 bases from V and 2 bases from J, leaving 22 bases between. The CDR3 region has the DNA TGCGCCAGCAGCCGCCGTATCCCAGCAGCTGGCACCTACAATGAGCAGTTCTTC. Its translation: CASSRRIPAAGTYNEQFF.

The genes are TRBV4-1 and TRBJ2-5, with D unresolved. CDR3 length equals 14 residues. Per the germline V gene, CDR1 is MGHRA and CDR2 is YSYEKL. V gave up 1 base and J gave up 1 base, with 7 bases separating them. The CDR3 DNA reads as TGCGCCAGCAGCCAAGTTTCCAGCCAAGAGACCCAGTACTTC. It specifies CASSQVSSQETQYF.

V and J are TRBV19 and TRBJ1-5; D gene ambiguous. The CDR3 has 16 amino acids. From germline, CDR1 is LNHDA and CDR2 SQIVND (reference sequence). The V and J ends lost 2 bases and 3 bases respectively, with 14 bases between them. Here the CDR3 reads CASSISARLINQPQHF. The DNA of the CDR3 is TGTGCCAGTAGTATATCGGCCAGATTAATCAATCAGCCCCAGCATTTT.

This chain links TRBV5-4 with TRBJ2-5, with 11 positions matching TRBD2. This CDR3 comprises 17 residues. V lost 2 bases and J lost 0; bases outside the gene matches: 6. Germline lookup yields CDR1 SGHNT and CDR2 YYREEE (reference sequence). CDR3 amino acids: CASSLKLAGANQETQYF. In DNA, the CDR3 is TGTGCCAGCAGCTTAAAACTAGCGGGGGCCAACCAAGAGACCCAGTACTTC. Combining the CDR3 with reference TRBV5-4 and TRBJ2-5 gives the whole variable domain ETGVTQSPTHLIKTRGQQVTLRCSSQSGHNTVSWYQQALGQGPQFIFQYYREEENGRGNFPPRFSGLQFPNYSSELNVNALELDDSALYLCASSLKLAGANQETQYFGPGTRLLVL.

The chain links TRBV6-1 to TRBJ1-2; no reliable D call. The CDR3 consists of 12 residues. The V and J ends lost 7 bases and 0 bases respectively, with 6 bases between them. Germline CDR1 reads MNHNS; CDR2 reads SASEGT. CDR3 sequence (DNA): TGTGCCAGCACTGGGCCTAACTATGGCTACACCTTC. Protein: CASTGPNYGYTF.

The J gene is TRBJ1-2, the V gene TRBV28; D is undetermined. Germline-derived CDR1 and CDR2 are MDHEN and SYDVKM. The CDR3 runs 14 residues. Trimming stripped 6 bases from V and 1 base from J, with 12 bases between. The CDR3 here is CASSQTYLNYGYTF. The CDR3 DNA sequence: TGTGCCAGCAGCCAAACCTACCTTAACTATGGCTACACCTTC.

This clone qualifies as large. The genes are TRBV9 and TRBJ1-4, with D uncertain. The CDR3 contains 15 residues. V gave up 0 bases and J gave up 7 bases, with 13 bases separating them. Germline CDR1 is SGDLS and CDR2 is YYNGEE. CDR3 region: CASSVADHLSEKLFF. The CDR3 bases are TGTGCCAGCAGCGTAGCAGACCATCTTAGTGAAAAACTGTTTTTT.

J is TRBJ2-5 and V is TRBV5-1; 8 bases line up with TRBD1. With 0 bases clipped from V and 5 bases from J, the junction kept 9 bases outside the gene matches. Germline CDR1 reads SGHRS; CDR2 reads YFSETQ. CDR3 length: 16 residues. The CDR3 nucleotides are TGCGCCAGCAGCTTGGGTGGACAGGGTGGGACGGAGACCCAGTACTTC. It codes for CASSLGGQGGTETQYF.

The chain employs TRBV5-1 and TRBJ2-5, with D perhaps given as TRBD1 or TRBD2 (5 bases each). This CDR3 has 14 residues. Trimming shortened V by 3 bases and J by 2 bases, and 11 bases separated the two germline ends. Germline V CDR1 and CDR2: SGHRS, YFSETQ. The chain's CDR3 is CASSYRDQQETQYF. The CDR3 DNA reads as TGCGCCAGCAGCTACCGGGACCAACAAGAGACCCAGTACTTC.

The chain employs TRBV28 and TRBJ1-6, with TRBD1 as a possible D gene (6 bases). CDR1 is MDHEN and CDR2 is SYDVKM in the germline V gene. This CDR3 has 17 amino acids. Trimming shortened V by 5 bases and J by 0 bases, and 14 bases separated the two germline ends. In nucleotides, the CDR3 is TGTGCCAGCAGTGCGCCAGGGGTTAGCTCCTATAATTCACCCCTCCACTTT. This gives the protein CASSAPGVSSYNSPLHF.

This clone showed up just a few times. This chain joins TRBV19 and TRBJ1-2; a weak D match, TRBD1 (5 bases). CDR1 and CDR2 from the germline V gene are LNHDA and SQIVND (reference sequence). CDR3 length: 15 amino acids. The germline V and J ends were trimmed by 1 base and 6 bases, with 15 bases remaining between them. For the CDR3, the DNA is TGTGCCAGTAGTATAGGATCCAGGGTTACGAATGGCTACACCTTC. Translated, it gives CASSIGSRVTNGYTF.